The 13 T cell receptor beta chains listed next were all sequenced from one sample in a study of cytomegalovirus exposure and HLA in healthy donors. Profiling relied on immunoSEQ multiplex PCR, and the TCRdb table lists in-frame clones only, not all of them. The table includes 100,000 to 150,000 clones, roughly 87% detected once. Source material: PBMCs. These receptors originate from a woman aged 18-35 years in good health and CMV-seronegative.

This chain connects TRBV2 to TRBJ1-3, with D perhaps matching TRBD1 (5 bases). V lost 7 bases to trimming and J lost 2 bases, with 12 bases between them. Germline V gives CDR1 SNHLY, CDR2 FYNNEI. This CDR3 is built from 14 residues. This chain's CDR3 is CASIRDLAGNTIYF. The CDR3 DNA is TGTGCCAGCATTCGGGACTTGGCTGGAAACACCATATATTTT.

This clone has just one count. The V call is TRBV5-1, the J call TRBJ2-2; D might be TRBD1 (5 bases). V was cut by 6 bases and J by 8 bases, with 23 bases left in between. The V gene's germline CDR1 is SGHRS and CDR2 YFSETQ. This CDR3 is 16 amino acids long. CDR3 region: CASTQKWDPPGGELFF. The DNA for the CDR3 is TGCGCCAGCACCCAGAAATGGGATCCTCCAGGGGGGGAGCTGTTTTTT.

This clone was seen just once. The chain joins TRBV11-2 to TRBJ2-2; 14 bases line up with TRBD2. This CDR3 has 18 amino acids. Germline V gene data show CDR1 as SGHAT and CDR2 as FQNNGV. V lost 5 bases, J lost 7 bases, and 12 bases stayed unmatched. CDR3 sequence: CASSPGLAGGPSNGELFF. The CDR3 region has the DNA TGTGCCAGCAGCCCCGGACTAGCGGGGGGACCCTCAAACGGGGAGCTGTTTTTT.

The J gene is TRBJ2-2, the V gene TRBV4-1; 7 bases match TRBD1. V lost 3 bases to trimming and J lost 9 bases; unmatched junction nucleotides: 10. The CDR3 is 15 amino acids. The germline gives CDR1 MGHRA, CDR2 YSYEKL. CDR3 region: CASSQATGRVRELFF. CDR3 in DNA: TGCGCCAGCAGCCAGGCGACAGGGCGGGTCAGGGAGCTGTTTTTT.

V usage is TRBV6-5 and J usage is TRBJ2-7, with D maybe TRBD2 (7 bases). CDR1 and CDR2 (germline): MNHEY, SVGAGI. V lost 2 bases, J lost 3 bases, and 11 bases lay in between. There are 14 residues in the CDR3. The CDR3 DNA reads as TGTGCCAGCAGTTACGGGAGGGGGAACTACGAGCAGTACTTC. It translates to CASSYGRGNYEQYF.

The rearrangement uses TRBV2 and TRBJ1-5; 8 positions agree with TRBD1. Trimming cost V 3 bases and J 6 bases; bases outside gene matches: 4. Germline-derived CDR1 and CDR2 are SNHLY and FYNNEI. CDR3 size: 14 residues. The CDR3 nucleotides are TGTGCCAGCAGTGATACAGGGGGGATTCAGCCCCAGCATTTT. Translating it yields CASSDTGGIQPQHF.

J is TRBJ2-5 and V is TRBV4-1, with D perhaps matching TRBD2 (6 bases). Germline assignment: CDR1 MGHRA and CDR2 YSYEKL. Trimming took 0 bases from V and 3 from J, leaving 17 bases between them. This CDR3 has 17 amino acids. The CDR3 coding sequence is TGCGCCAGCAGCCAAGAGAGACTAGGGAGGACGAAAGAGACCCAGTACTTC. Translating gives CASSQERLGRTKETQYF.

Remarks on this clone: Other DNA sequences within the sample encode an identical CDR3. The chain has TRBV7-9 and TRBJ1-2; 7 positions match TRBD1. Germline values: CDR1 SEHNR, CDR2 FQNEAQ (reference sequence). This CDR3 is 14 amino acids long. The ends lost 0 bases at V and 3 bases at J; junction bases unmatched: 1. Here the CDR3 DNA reads TGTGCCAGCAGCTTAGCGGGGACAGACTATGGCTACACCTTC. It yields the protein CASSLAGTDYGYTF.

This rearrangement joins TRBV6-5 to TRBJ2-1; 7 bases are shared with TRBD2. V was clipped by 4 bases and J by 6 bases; unmatched bases: 6. This CDR3 has 14 amino acids. Germline CDR1 is MNHEY and CDR2 is SVGAGI. CDR3 bases: TGTGCCAGCAGTTTCCGGGGGGACGTCAATGAGCAGTTCTTC. It codes for CASSFRGDVNEQFF.

The chain is built from TRBV6-1 and TRBJ1-3; D gene unclear. This CDR3 spans 15 amino acids. Per the germline V gene, CDR1 is MNHNS and CDR2 is SASEGT. V lost 8 bases, J lost 2 bases, and 16 bases lay in between. Here the CDR3 reads CASEPHIMAGNTIYF. CDR3 bases: TGTGCCAGCGAACCTCACATCATGGCTGGAAACACCATATATTTT.

This sequence joins TRBV6-6 and TRBJ2-7; TRBD2 is a possible D gene (5 bases). V lost 4 bases and J 4 bases, leaving 14 bases between the germline ends. Germline V gene lookup returns CDR1 MNHNY and CDR2 SVGAGI (reference sequence). The CDR3 contains 14 residues. CDR3 sequence reads: CASSFGEKSYEQYF. The CDR3 DNA sequence: TGTGCCAGCAGTTTTGGGGAGAAGTCGTACGAGCAGTACTTC.

V is TRBV6-6 and J is TRBJ1-6; maybe TRBD1 (5 bases). Germline-derived CDR1 and CDR2 are MNHNY and SVGAGI (reference sequence). There are 15 residues in the CDR3. The germline V and J ends were trimmed by 0 bases and 8 bases, with 11 bases remaining between them. CDR3 loop: CASSYSIREDSPLHF. Here the CDR3 DNA reads TGTGCCAGCAGTTACTCGATCAGGGAGGATTCACCCCTCCACTTT.

The CDR3 spells CASSPPSGLAGSSYEQYF. Here the CDR3 DNA reads TGTGCCAGCAGCCCCCCATCGGGACTAGCGGGGTCTTCCTACGAGCAGTACTTC. The chain employs TRBV5-6 and TRBJ2-7; TRBD2 matches 13 bases. CDR3 size: 18 residues. V was clipped by 4 bases and J by 1 base; unmatched bases: 11. Germline values: CDR1 SGHDT, CDR2 YYEEEE.